The sequence of this T cell receptor beta chain was determined in a study of tumor-infiltrating lymphocytes in primary liver carcinoma. Production of TCR beta cDNA used roughly 0.55 ug total RNA together with a constant-region primer. Modified slightly, ARM-PCR produced TCR beta libraries over three nested multiplex PCR rounds. Primers for the first two PCR rounds were TRBV1-TRBV30 forward primers and a C-beta reverse primer (about 9 cycles per round). TCRdb ran MiXCR on the multiplex PCR reads and lists one entry per CDR3 protein. The sample holds a few hundred thousand distinct CDR3 sequences; nearly 60% are singletons and the top ten take more than 15%. Germline DNA was also extracted, and blood RNA was taken from unsorted whole blood. Whole-study findings and limits: It was tumor-adjacent and tumor-blood pairs that overlapped less than tumor region pairs did. The samples were not sorted (they were bulk), so CD4+ and CD8+ repertoires were not compared. Tumors significantly exceeded blood in top-250-clone fraction (p = 0.039).

Per the germline V gene, CDR1 is MNHEY and CDR2 is SVGEGT. The CDR3 sequence is 14 residues long. J gave up 6 bases and V 6 bases, and 10 bases lay outside the gene matches. As to this clonotype: Antigen specificity is unknown. A read error may explain this, as a much larger clone is one base away. This CDR3 is missing its conserved last phenylalanine or tryptophan, likely due to a read error.

The sequencing input was peripheral blood. The TCR originated in a woman aged 25 to 39 with primary liver carcinoma and hepatitis B virus infection. The gene calls are TRBV6-2 or TRBV6-3 and TRBJ2-7, with 8 bases lining up with TRBD2. The CDR3 here is CASSQSGGRTEQYY. CDR3 DNA: TGTGCCAGCAGCCAGAGCGGGGGCCGAACCGAGCAGTACTAC.